This T cell receptor (beta chain) comes out of a study of blood T cell repertoires in COVID-19. Overall study context: Both acute and convalescent COVID-19 samples were obtained from the United States, Italy and Spain.

Clones were sequenced by immunoSEQ multiplex PCR, and TCRdb holds only the in-frame ones, with some missing. The sample carries roughly 170,000 clones, around 87% recorded once. This sequence was found in a man aged 40-49 years with active or convalescent COVID-19. The sequencing sample was made of peripheral blood.

The CDR3 DNA reads TGTGCCAGTAGTACACAGAAGAACACTGAAGCTTTCTTT. Its translation: CASSTQKNTEAFF. The V call is TRBV19, the J call TRBJ1-1; the D is unclear. This CDR3 has 13 residues. Per the germline V gene, CDR1 is LNHDA and CDR2 is SQIVND (reference sequence). Trimming left V 4 bases short and J 1 base short, with 7 bases between. The full variable domain, with the rest looked up from reference TRBV19 and TRBJ1-1, is DGGITQSPKYLFRKEGQNVTLSCEQNLNHDAMYWYRQDPGQGLRLIYYSQIVNDFQKGDIAEGYSVSREKKESFPLTVTSAQKNPTAFYLCASSTQKNTEAFFGQGTRLTVV.